What follows describes a single T cell receptor beta chain. The entry originates in a study of high-grade serous ovarian cancer treatment subgroups. The wider study: Each sample yielded on average roughly 8,200 unique TCR beta rearrangements from around 15,000 reads.

Clones were read by immunoSEQ multiplex PCR, and TCRdb kept only the in-frame ones, dropping some. The repertoire holds approximately 4,200 clones, with about 81% as singletons. Tumor samples were obtained before definitive surgery or chemotherapy. The CDR3 has 14 residues. Trimming took off 6 bases at V and 5 bases at J, with 16 bases between the two ends. Germline CDR1 is MDHEN and CDR2 is SYDVKM. The source is a human donor with high-grade serous ovarian cancer. Input material: tumor tissue. The chain links TRBV28 to TRBJ1-2; a weak D match, TRBD1 (5 bases). CDR3 sequence: CASRPGGGFYGYTF. The CDR3 DNA is TGTGCCAGCAGACCCGGTGGGGGGTTTTATGGCTACACCTTC.